This TCR beta chain was captured in a study of blood T cell repertoires in COVID-19. Whole-study context: Italy, Spain and the United States were the sources of the convalescent and acute COVID-19 samples.

The CDR3 is made up of 12 amino acids. From germline, CDR1 is LNHDA and CDR2 SQIVND (reference sequence). Trimming took off 6 bases at V and 7 bases at J, with 10 bases between the two ends. Assay used: immunoSEQ multiplex PCR; TCRdb lists only in-frame clones, some missing. The sample yields about 91,000 clones, roughly 85% seen once. The TCR sequence derives from a man aged 70 or older with acute or convalescent COVID-19. The chain has TRBV19 and TRBJ2-1, with D tentatively TRBD1 (5 bases). Sequencing input: peripheral blood. The CDR3 coding sequence is TGTGCCAGTAGATACGACAGTAATGAGCAGTTCTTC. Its protein product is CASRYDSNEQFF.